This is a list of T cell receptor beta chains from one sample in a study of graft-versus-host responses after intestinal transplantation. The data were produced by immunoSEQ multiplex PCR, yet TCRdb's version contains in-frame clones alone and is incomplete. The sample has 2,500 to 3,500 clones; about 70% are singletons. The sample was ileum tissue, taken 5 and 7 days after intestinal transplantation. These receptors came from a human patient who received an intestinal transplant, so some T cells may come from the graft donor. The CDR3 runs from the conserved cysteine through the conserved F or W. D genes are given only for firm matches. Clone size is given for some rows only: seen once, a few or many times, or a class if the clone is expanded.

v_call	clone_size	j_call	d_call	cdr3_nt	cdr3_aa
TRBV7-6	-	TRBJ1-6	-	TGTGCCAGCAGCTTTTCGATCGGGGGTTCACCCCTCCACTTT	CASSFSIGGSPLHF
TRBV25-1	few	TRBJ2-2	TRBD2	TGTGCCAGCAGTGGACTAGCGGGAGACACCGGGGAGCTGTTTTTT	CASSGLAGDTGELFF
TRBV4-3	-	TRBJ1-2	-	TGCGCCAGCAGCCAAGGACCCTATGGCTACACCTTC	CASSQGPYGYTF
TRBV7-9	-	TRBJ1-2	TRBD1	TGTGCCAGCAGCTTAGTAGGGGATACAGGGGCTAACTATGGCTACACCTTC	CASSLVGDTGANYGYTF
TRBV19	-	TRBJ1-4	TRBD1	TGTGCCAGCACAGGGGGAGGGCGGACTAATGAAAAACTGTTTTTT	CASTGGGRTNEKLFF
TRBV14	-	TRBJ2-7	TRBD2	TGTGCCAGCAGTTGGGGCGGGAGCTCCTACGAGCAGTACTTC	CASSWGGSSYEQYF
TRBV19	large	TRBJ2-7	TRBD1	TGTGCCAGTAGTAGGGTAACAGGGGCGAACTACGAGCAGTACTTC	CASSRVTGANYEQYF
TRBV27	-	TRBJ2-1	TRBD2	TGTGCCAGCAGTATAGCGGGAGGCTACTACAATGAGCAGTTCTTC	CASSIAGGYYNEQFF
TRBV6-1	-	TRBJ2-7	-	TGTGCCAGCAGCGAGTACGAGCAGTACTTC	CASSEYEQYF
TRBV7-8	-	TRBJ2-7	-	TGTGCCAGCAGCTTAGTCCTAATAGGCGAGCAGTACTTC	CASSLVLIGEQYF
TRBV5-1	few	TRBJ1-2	-	TGCGCCAGCAGCTTGGCCGTCAGGGATGGCTACACCTTC	CASSLAVRDGYTF
TRBV7-9	few	TRBJ1-2	-	TGTGCCAGCAGCTTGCGACAGGAGAGGGACTATGGCTACACCTTC	CASSLRQERDYGYTF
TRBV11-2	-	TRBJ2-7	-	TGTGCCAGCAGCTTCGGGGGCGCCGCCGAGCAGTACTTC	CASSFGGAAEQYF
TRBV11-3	-	TRBJ2-3	-	TGTGCCAGCCGCTTTGGGGCAACAGATACGCAGTATTTT	CASRFGATDTQYF
TRBV18	-	TRBJ1-2	-	TGTGCCAGCTCACCTGGGGGTCTCGTGGGGGGCTACACCTTC	CASSPGGLVGGYTF
TRBV18	-	TRBJ2-3	-	TGTGCCAGCTCACCGGGACTCACAGATACGCAGTATTTT	CASSPGLTDTQYF
TRBV6-4	-	TRBJ1-5	TRBD1	TGTGCCAGCAGTGGGACAGGGGGCAATCAGCCCCAGCATTTT	CASSGTGGNQPQHF
TRBV30	-	TRBJ2-1	TRBD2	TGTGCCTGGAGCCCCGGACTAGCGGGGAATGAGCAGTTCTTC	CAWSPGLAGNEQFF
TRBV25-1	-	TRBJ2-1	TRBD2	TGTGCCAGCAGTGAACAAGCGGGGGGCGGAGACAATGAGCAGTTCTTC	CASSEQAGGGDNEQFF
TRBV4-2	-	TRBJ2-7	TRBD2	TGTGCCAGCAGCCAGGGACTAGCGGCATCCTACGAGCAGTACTTC	CASSQGLAASYEQYF
TRBV5-4	few	TRBJ2-5	-	TGTGCCAGCAGCTCCCGGACCAAAAAAGAGACCCAGTACTTC	CASSSRTKKETQYF
TRBV25-1	-	TRBJ2-2	-	TGTGCCAGCAGTGAAACCTCAGGGACCGCGAACACCGGGGAGCTGTTTTTT	CASSETSGTANTGELFF
TRBV21-1	-	TRBJ2-1	-	TGTGCCAGCATTTCCTCCGGGACCCTCCAGTTCTTC	CASISSGTLQFF
TRBV5-6	-	TRBJ2-5	-	TGTGCCAGCAGCTTGGCAGGGGAGACCCAGTACTTC	CASSLAGETQYF
TRBV30	-	TRBJ2-2	TRBD2	TGTGCCTGGAGTGGACTAGCGGGATATACCGGGGAGCTGTTTTTT	CAWSGLAGYTGELFF
TRBV7-9	-	TRBJ2-1	-	TGTGCCAGCAGCTTATTAAAAGGGGGCAATGAGCAGTTCTTC	CASSLLKGGNEQFF
TRBV25-1	once	TRBJ2-3	-	TGTGCCAGCAGTGAAACATCTAGCACAGATACGCAGTATTTT	CASSETSSTDTQYF
TRBV30	-	TRBJ2-7	-	TGTGCCTGGAGTTCGGAGGCCTCCTACGAGCAGTACTTC	CAWSSEASYEQYF
TRBV18	-	TRBJ1-2	-	TGTGCCAGCTCACCCGGGACAAACTATGGCTACACCTTC	CASSPGTNYGYTF
TRBV12-5	-	TRBJ2-7	-	TGTGCTAGTGGTTTGAAAGAGCTCAGGGTCCTGACGACCTACGAGCAGTACTTC	CASGLKELRVLTTYEQYF
TRBV25-1	-	TRBJ2-3	-	TGTGCCAGCAGTCTACAGGATAGCACAGATACGCAGTATTTT	CASSLQDSTDTQYF
TRBV14	few	TRBJ2-1	-	TGTGCCAGCAGCCAGTGGTCCGGGGACTCCTACAATGAGCAGTTCTTC	CASSQWSGDSYNEQFF
TRBV25-1	-	TRBJ1-2	-	TGTGCCAGCAGTGATAGGGACACTAACTATGGCTACACCTTC	CASSDRDTNYGYTF
TRBV2	-	TRBJ2-2	-	TGTGCCAGCAGTGAAGGTCGGGGGCTGTTTTTT	CASSEGRGLFF
TRBV18	-	TRBJ1-6	-	TGTGCCAGCTCACCACCGCTGTGGGGTTCACCCCTCCACTTT	CASSPPLWGSPLHF
TRBV30	-	TRBJ2-6	-	TGTGCCTGGAGTGCGGGGGGCGCTGGGGCCAACGTCCTGACTTTC	CAWSAGGAGANVLTF
TRBV7-9	-	TRBJ1-2	-	TGTGCCAGCAGCTTAGCAGGGGCGTCTAACTATGGCTACACCTTC	CASSLAGASNYGYTF
TRBV25-1	-	TRBJ2-7	-	TGTGCCAGCAGTGAACCGAGGGGCTACGAGCAGTACTTC	CASSEPRGYEQYF
TRBV7-9	few	TRBJ2-2	-	TGTGCCAGCAGCCCTCCGGGACACTTGAACACCGGGGAGCTGTTTTTT	CASSPPGHLNTGELFF
TRBV18	-	TRBJ2-3	-	TGTGCCAGCTCACCACCTACAGATACGCAGTATTTT	CASSPPTDTQYF
TRBV23-1	once	TRBJ2-2	-	TGCGCCAGCAGTATCCTCCACCACACCGGGGAGCTGTTTTTT	CASSILHHTGELFF
TRBV11-2	-	TRBJ1-1	-	TGTGCCAGCAGCTTAGGAATGCTAGGGAACACTGAAGCTTTCTTT	CASSLGMLGNTEAFF
TRBV6-1	few	TRBJ1-2	-	TGTGCCAGCAGTGGCACGACAGCCCACTATGGCTACACCTTC	CASSGTTAHYGYTF
TRBV9	-	TRBJ1-2	-	TGTGCCAGCTATGGGACGGCAGTTAACTATGGCTACACCTTC	CASYGTAVNYGYTF
TRBV25-1	-	TRBJ2-7	TRBD2	TGTGCCAGCAGTGAAACTAGCGGGTACGAGCAGTACTTC	CASSETSGYEQYF
TRBV29-1	large	TRBJ2-2	-	TGCAGCATCGAGGGGCCCGGGGAGCTGTTTTTT	CSIEGPGELFF
TRBV11-2	-	TRBJ2-7	TRBD2	TGTGCCAGCAGCTTTACTAGCGGGAGGGCCTACGAGCAGTACTTC	CASSFTSGRAYEQYF
TRBV13	-	TRBJ2-7	TRBD2	TGTGCCAGCAGCTCAGCGGGAGAGACCTACGAGCAGTACTTC	CASSSAGETYEQYF
TRBV18	-	TRBJ2-4	-	TGTGCCAGCTCACCACTGGGACCCCAAGAGAACATTCAGTACTTC	CASSPLGPQENIQYF
TRBV25-1	-	TRBJ2-7	-	TGTGCCAGCAGTGAAGGGACAACCTACGAGCAGTACTTC	CASSEGTTYEQYF
TRBV5-4	-	TRBJ1-1	-	TGTGCCAGCAGCTTGGGAGTACAGGGAAGCACTGAAGCTTTCTTT	CASSLGVQGSTEAFF
TRBV9	-	TRBJ2-3	-	TGTGCCAGCAGCCAACAATACTTCGAAGATACGCAGTATTTT	CASSQQYFEDTQYF
TRBV5-4	-	TRBJ2-3	-	TGTGCCAGCAGCCTATCCCTTCGGGGGCCAGGCACAGATACGCAGTATTTT	CASSLSLRGPGTDTQYF
TRBV7-2	few	TRBJ2-3	TRBD2	TGTGCCAGCAGCTTCCCCGGACTAGCGACAGATACGCAGTATTTT	CASSFPGLATDTQYF